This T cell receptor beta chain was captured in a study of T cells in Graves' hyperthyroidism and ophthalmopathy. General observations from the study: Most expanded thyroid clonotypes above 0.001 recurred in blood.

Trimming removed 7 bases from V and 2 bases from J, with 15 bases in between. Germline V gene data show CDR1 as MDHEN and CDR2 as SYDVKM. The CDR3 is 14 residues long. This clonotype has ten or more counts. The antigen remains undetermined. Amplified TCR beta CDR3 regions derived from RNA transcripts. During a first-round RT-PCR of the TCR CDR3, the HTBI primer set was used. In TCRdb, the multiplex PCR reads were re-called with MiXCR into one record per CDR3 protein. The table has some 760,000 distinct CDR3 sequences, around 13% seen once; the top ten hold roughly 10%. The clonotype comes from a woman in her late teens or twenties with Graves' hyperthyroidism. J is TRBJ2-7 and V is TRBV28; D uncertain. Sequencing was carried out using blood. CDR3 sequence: CASIALSPPYEQYF. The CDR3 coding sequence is TGTGCCAGCATCGCACTTAGTCCCCCCTACGAGCAGTACTTC. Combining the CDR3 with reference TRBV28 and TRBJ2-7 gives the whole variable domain DVKVTQSSRYLVKRTGEKVFLECVQDMDHENMFWYRQDPGLGLRLIYFSYDVKMKEKGDIPEGYSVSREKKERFSLILESASTNQTSMYLCASIALSPPYEQYFGPGTRLTVT.